The 5 T cell receptor beta chains below all came from one sample that was sequenced in a study of T cell clonality in common variable immunodeficiency (dated by TCRdb to between 2014 and 2017). The library was built by means of the immunoSEQ multiplex PCR assay. Here the immuneACCESS table is served through TCRdb, limited to in-frame sequences with V and J called. Missing clones are a known gap in these copies; in checked studies unresolved V genes cover under half, and the rest lacks a known reason. For this sample the table reports 45,000 to 65,000 clones, with no clone seen just once. The ten largest make up 2% to 2.5% of the sample. Sequenced material: peripheral blood mononuclear cells. These receptors all come from a person aged 18 to 75 in good health.

This clone was detected many times. With the read ending 3 residues before the CDR3 end, the germline J gene is used to fill in that end. The rearrangement joins TRBV7-3 to TRBJ2-1; TRBD2 aligns across 13 bases. The junction had 3 bases not matched to a gene; V was cut back by 2 bases and J by 8 bases. Germline CDR1 is SGHTA and CDR2 is FQGTGA. The CDR3 covers 15 residues. The sequenced part of the CDR3 DNA is TGTGCCAGCAGCTTAGGTACTAGCGGGAGGGATGAG. Its protein product is CASSLGTSGRDE. The entire CDR3 reads CASSLGTSGRDEQFF.

This clone came up many times. The read ends 3 residues early relative to the CDR3; the germline J gene fills the gap. This chain connects TRBV7-2 to TRBJ2-1, with TRBD1 matching over 9 bases. The J segment lost 6 bases and the V segment lost 5 bases, leaving 5 bases of the junction unmatched. This CDR3 comprises 14 residues. The V gene's germline CDR1 is SGHTA and CDR2 FQGNSA. The DNA read from the CDR3 is TGTGCCAGCAGCCAGGACAGGGGCGCCAATGAG. It translates to CASSQDRGANE. The CDR3 in its entirety is CASSQDRGANEQFF.

A remark on this clone: The read gets to within 3 residues of the CDR3 end, and the germline J gene fills in the rest. The genes are TRBV30 and TRBJ2-5; the match to TRBD2 covers 7 bases. CDR1 GTSNPN and CDR2 SVGIG come from the germline V gene (reference sequence). There are 14 residues in the CDR3. Losses at the gene ends were 7 bases for V and 5 bases for J; bases not matched to a gene: 13. Partial CDR3 DNA: TGTGCCTACCTCTCCCGCGGGAGACTGGAGACC. This gives the protein CAYLSRGRLET. The full CDR3 protein reads CAYLSRGRLETQYF.

CDR3 protein: CASSPGTGGGGYTF. The CDR3 bases that were read are TGTGCCAGCAGTCCCGGGACAGGGGGAGGTGGC. V and J are TRBV6-4 and TRBJ1-2; 11 nucleotides match TRBD1. The sequence runs out 3 residues before the end of the CDR3; the remainder is reconstructed from the germline J gene. Unmatched junction bases numbered 6, after V lost 5 bases and J lost 7 bases. Germline V lookup: CDR1 MRHNA, CDR2 SNTAGT. The CDR3 runs 14 residues.

Remarks on this clone: The CDR3 end falls 3 residues outside the read, so it is completed with the germline J gene. J is TRBJ2-5 and V is TRBV11-1; no clear D gene. Germline lookup yields CDR1 SGHAT and CDR2 FQDESV (reference sequence). Trimming shortened V by 5 bases and J by 1 base, and 11 bases separated the two germline ends. CDR3 length: 14 amino acids. Partial CDR3 DNA: TGTGCCAGCAGCCCTACAAGGGTCCAAGAGACC. Translated: CASSPTRVQET. The CDR3, in full, reads CASSPTRVQETQYF.